The rows below give T cell receptor beta chains drawn from one sample of a study of Graves' ophthalmopathy and Graves' hyperthyroidism. MiXCR was run by TCRdb on the multiplex PCR reads, yielding one entry per CDR3 protein. Of some 750,000 distinct CDR3 sequences in the sample, 35% to 50% are singletons; the top ten hold 44%. The sample comprised peripheral blood. These receptors all stem from an adult man with Graves' ophthalmopathy. CDR3s include the opening cysteine and the closing phenylalanine or tryptophan. A D gene is named only where the DNA matches it firmly. Only some rows state a clone size, as once, few, many or a class for expanded clones.

DNA	CDR3	size	J	V	D
TGTGCCAGCACCGAGTCCGCGACAGAGCAGTACTTC	CASTESATEQYF	few	TRBJ2-7	TRBV25-1	NA
TGTGCCAGCAGCTTAATATGGGCAGATACGCAGTATTTT	CASSLIWADTQYF	NA	TRBJ2-3	TRBV7-3	NA
TGTGCCAGCATTCGGGACGGGGGAGGGCAGCCCCAGCATTTT	CASIRDGGGQPQHF	many	TRBJ1-5	TRBV2	NA
TGTGCCAGCAGCTTGGCCACGGGATTCACTGAAGCTTTCTTT	CASSLATGFTEAFF	NA	TRBJ1-1	TRBV7-3	NA
TGTGCCAGCAGCCATCCCGGGCAGGGGTCTGAAGCTTTCTTT	CASSHPGQGSEAFF	NA	TRBJ1-1	TRBV7-2	NA
TGCGCCAGCAGCTTGACTCGACCGGGACAGGGGGGGGAGCAGTACTTC	CASSLTRPGQGGEQYF	few	TRBJ2-7	TRBV5-1	TRBD1
TGTGCCATCAGTGAGCATCAAAATTCACCCCTCCACTTT	CAISEHQNSPLHF	many	TRBJ1-6	TRBV10-3	NA
TGTGCCTGGGCGGCCCTCGGATTAAGTGAAAAACTGTTTTTT	CAWAALGLSEKLFF	NA	TRBJ1-4	TRBV19	NA
TGCGCCAGCAGCCAAGATGCGGCGGGAGGGCGTGAGCAGTACTTC	CASSQDAAGGREQYF	NA	TRBJ2-7	TRBV7-2	TRBD2
TGTGCCAGTAGCGAAGGCGACATCGCCTACGAGCAGTACTTC	CASSEGDIAYEQYF	many	TRBJ2-7	TRBV19	NA
TGTGCCAGCAGGGAACAGGGAGGGGATCAGCCCCAGCATTTT	CASREQGGDQPQHF	many	TRBJ1-5	TRBV2	NA
TGTGCCAGCAGTTCTAGCGGGAGCATATACGAGCAGTACTTC	CASSSSGSIYEQYF	once	TRBJ2-7	TRBV6-2/TRBV6-3	TRBD2
TGTGCCAGCAGTCCCCGACAGGAAAAACTGTTTTTT	CASSPRQEKLFF	NA	TRBJ1-4	TRBV25-1	NA
TGCGCCAGCAGCTTCTTTGTCAGGACAACGAACACTGAAGCTTTCTTT	CASSFFVRTTNTEAFF	once	TRBJ1-1	TRBV5-1	NA
TGCAGCGCTGGGGACAGCTACGAGCAGTACTTC	CSAGDSYEQYF	many	TRBJ2-7	TRBV20-1	TRBD1
TGCGCCAGCAGCGGGTCGTCCAAAGAGACCCAGTACTTC	CASSGSSKETQYF	many	TRBJ2-5	TRBV10-2	NA
TGTGCCAGCAGCTTAGAGGGGTCGTCGGGTGGCTACACCTTC	CASSLEGSSGGYTF	NA	TRBJ1-2	TRBV7-9	NA
TGCGCCAGCAGCCAAGATAGGGGGTGGGAAAAACTGTTTTTT	CASSQDRGWEKLFF	NA	TRBJ1-4	TRBV7-2	NA
TGTGCCAGCAGTGACGCGACCTACTCTGGGGCCAACGTCCTGACTTTC	CASSDATYSGANVLTF	few	TRBJ2-6	TRBV10-3	NA
TGTGCCAGCAGTTCCCAAGACAGGGCGGAGTTTGCTGAAGCTTTCTTT	CASSSQDRAEFAEAFF	NA	TRBJ1-1	TRBV7-8	TRBD1
TGTGCCAGCAGTTTAGCCTCGGGCGGCGAGCAGTACTTC	CASSLASGGEQYF	many	TRBJ2-7	TRBV12-3/TRBV12-4	NA
TGTGCCAGTTTGGACCGGGACAGGGGACGGGCCGGGGAGCTGTTTTTT	CASLDRDRGRAGELFF	NA	TRBJ2-2	TRBV19	TRBD1
TGTGCCAGTACCCCGAGGGGGAGGGGCGATCAGCCCCAGCATTTT	CASTPRGRGDQPQHF	many	TRBJ1-5	TRBV19	NA
TGTGCCAGCAGCAGGGACATTGGTGAAAAACTGTTTTTT	CASSRDIGEKLFF	NA	TRBJ1-4	TRBV7-9	NA
TGTGCCAGTAGTCCCGGGACAGGGTATGGTGAAGCTTTCTTT	CASSPGTGYGEAFF	few	TRBJ1-1	TRBV19	TRBD1
TGCAGCGTTGTGACAGGGAAAGAGACCCAGTACTTC	CSVVTGKETQYF	NA	TRBJ2-5	TRBV29-1	TRBD1
TGTGCCATCAGACGCAGCTTGACAGGGATAAACACTGAAGCTTTCTTT	CAIRRSLTGINTEAFF	NA	TRBJ1-1	TRBV10-3	TRBD1
TGTGCCAGCAGTATTAAGGGGCCCGGGGAGCTGTTTTTT	CASSIKGPGELFF	few	TRBJ2-2	TRBV25-1	NA
TGTGCCAGCAGTCAGAGAGCGTCGGGGGCTGTCACTGAAGCTTTCTTT	CASSQRASGAVTEAFF	NA	TRBJ1-1	TRBV2	NA
TGCAGTGCTAAGTTCTTTGGCGAGCAGTACTTC	CSAKFFGEQYF	few	TRBJ2-7	TRBV20-1	NA
TGCGCCAGCAGCGACAGGGGGCTGCGCTATGGCTACACCTTC	CASSDRGLRYGYTF	many	TRBJ1-2	TRBV10-2	TRBD1
TGTGCCAGCAGCGTAGACCCGGGACAGGGCCTCATCTATGGCTACACCTTC	CASSVDPGQGLIYGYTF	NA	TRBJ1-2	TRBV9	TRBD1
TGTGCCAGTAGTACGCCGGACAGGGAGGACTATGGCTACACCTTC	CASSTPDREDYGYTF	once	TRBJ1-2	TRBV19	TRBD1
TGTGCCAGCAGACCCACGTACGGCAGCTCCTACGAGCAGTACTTC	CASRPTYGSSYEQYF	NA	TRBJ2-7	TRBV10-3	NA
TGTGCTAGCAGCGCCCGGATCCGGGAGACCCAGTACTTC	CASSARIRETQYF	many	TRBJ2-5	TRBV7-7	NA
TGTGCCAGCAGTTTAAAGGTAGCCCTGGGGCCCCAGCATTTT	CASSLKVALGPQHF	NA	TRBJ1-5	TRBV2	NA
TGTGCCACCAGTGATTCAGTGAATTCACCCCTCCACTTT	CATSDSVNSPLHF	few	TRBJ1-6	TRBV24-1	NA
TGTGCCAGCAGTTGGGACAACACTGAAGCTTTCTTT	CASSWDNTEAFF	many	TRBJ1-1	TRBV2	NA
TGCAGCGTTGAACCCGGGGTCGACGAGCAGTACTTC	CSVEPGVDEQYF	many	TRBJ2-7	TRBV29-1	NA
TGCAGTGCTAGAGTCCCGGGACAGGGGCGCTACGAGCAGTACTTC	CSARVPGQGRYEQYF	few	TRBJ2-7	TRBV20-1	TRBD1
TGTGCCAGCAGCTTAGATCTTGGACAGGGGGCCAACGAGCAGTACTTC	CASSLDLGQGANEQYF	few	TRBJ2-7	TRBV11-2	TRBD1
TGTGCCAGCACTCCATGGGGGGCCAATCAGCCCCAGCATTTT	CASTPWGANQPQHF	NA	TRBJ1-5	TRBV7-8	NA
TGTGCCAGCAGCTTCGACACAGGGGGCTGGGTCACTGAAGCTTTCTTT	CASSFDTGGWVTEAFF	NA	TRBJ1-1	TRBV5-5	TRBD1
TGTGCCAGCAGTGAAACAGGGCTTTTTCAGCCCCAGCATTTT	CASSETGLFQPQHF	NA	TRBJ1-5	TRBV12-3/TRBV12-4	NA
TGTGCCATCAACGCAGGGGTCGACACTGAAGCTTTCTTT	CAINAGVDTEAFF	many	TRBJ1-1	TRBV10-3	NA
TGTGCCACCAGCAGCACAGGTATTAGTCCCGGGTCACCCCTCCACTTT	CATSSTGISPGSPLHF	many	TRBJ1-6	TRBV15	NA
TGTGCCAGCAGCTTAGGGTCGACACTCTACGAGCAGTACTTC	CASSLGSTLYEQYF	many	TRBJ2-7	TRBV7-9	NA
TGTGCCAGTAGTATTTGGGCAGGGGATGGCACCGGGGAGCTGTTTTTT	CASSIWAGDGTGELFF	few	TRBJ2-2	TRBV19	NA
TGTGCCATCAGTGAGAGAGGCACCGGGGAGCTGTTTTTT	CAISERGTGELFF	many	TRBJ2-2	TRBV10-3	NA
TGTGCCAGCAGTGAGGACAGGGGCTTATCCGGGGAGCTGTTTTTT	CASSEDRGLSGELFF	NA	TRBJ2-2	TRBV12-3/TRBV12-4	TRBD1
TGTGCCAGCAGTCCCCGCAGAAACACTGAAGCTTTCTTT	CASSPRRNTEAFF	many	TRBJ1-1	TRBV12-3/TRBV12-4	NA
TGCAGAGCTAGGGACGGGCGTGGCGAGCAGTACTTC	CRARDGRGEQYF	NA	TRBJ2-7	TRBV20-1	NA
TGTGCCAGCGCTGGGCGCTCTGGGGCCAACGTCCTGACTTTC	CASAGRSGANVLTF	NA	TRBJ2-6	TRBV12-3/TRBV12-4	NA